Included here is one T cell receptor beta chain sequence, with context. This clonotype has only a few counts. There is no known antigen for this receptor. No base quality values were provided; no much bigger clone lies one nucleotide off. The data originate from a study of blood T cells in healthy people across ages (dated by TCRdb to between 2014 and 2016). Broadly, across the study: Template switching captured roughly one uniquely barcoded TCR beta cDNA molecule per two T cells in model experiments. To track age-related changes in TCR beta repertoire diversity, the study relied on deep sequencing normalized with unique cDNA molecular identifiers. The donors were split into four age groups: young (average around 15 years), middle-aged (39), aged (62) and long-lived (approximately 80). To avoid experimental bias, donors of different ages were distributed randomly across sequencing lanes. The study analyzed two additional independent replicas of 1 million unique cDNA reads from the same blood draw for two donors, one aged 18 to 30 and one aged 80 or older. Results the study describes overall, beyond this receptor: Observed TCR beta diversity per million T cells fell roughly linearly with age, and a significant reduction was already apparent by age approximately 40. Donor CMV infection status was unknown, potentially confounding age-related changes in expanded clonotypes. Estimates of total diversity based on one million sequenced T cells were regarded as lower bounds and as underestimates. Conclusive comparison of naive and antigen-experienced compartments was prevented by the profiling of bulk unsorted PBMCs. The percentage of naive T cells measured by flow cytometry correlated strongly with observed TCR beta diversity. Compared with the aged group, the long-lived group had more naive CD4+ T cells, fewer expanded clones and increased TCR diversity, suggesting age selection.

The library was generated by 5' RACE. Sequencing instrument: Illumina HiSeq 2500. A second roughly 6 to 12 cycle PCR used a sample-barcoded 5' primer and a J-beta primer mix. A template-switch 5' adaptor carrying 12 random nucleotides introduced a unique molecular identifier onto each TCR beta cDNA molecule. Each sample yielded at least 2.5 million CDR3-containing paired-end reads. First-strand cDNA synthesis was performed from all RNA using the Mint cDNA synthesis kit, with priming by a TRBC-specific oligonucleotide. Following uracil-DNA glycosylase treatment, all cDNA underwent a first 18-cycle PCR with the universal primers M1SS and BC2_uni_R. The original pipeline was this. Normalization of each sample was performed by random selection of 1 million high-quality reads, each carrying a distinct molecular identifier. Instead of being binned into consensus sequences, reads that shared molecular identifiers were thrown out. MiTCR, with a Q25 quality threshold and the strictest error-elimination algorithm, was used for CDR3 identification, clonotype clustering and error correction. A nonparametric unseen species model with Euler transformation was used to estimate a lower bound on total TCR beta diversity. TCRdb reanalyzed the raw reads on its own, using fastp at Q25 for trimming and MiXCR for clone calling, and kept in-frame beta chains. Every distinct CDR3 protein forms one entry, paired with its most common genes and DNA. V and J calls and clone size were set by TCRdb, not the authors. For this sample the table gives hundreds of thousands of distinct CDR3 sequences, of which 25% to 30% were detected only once. The ten largest make up 25% to 35% of the sample.

The CDR3 runs 12 residues from the cysteine to the phenylalanine. Kept here is only the CDR3 DNA, which spans 36 bases and is read in frame from base 1. The trim is 6 bases for V and 10 bases for J, with a gap of 10 bases between the germline ends. Per the germline V gene, KGHSH is the CDR1 and LQKENI is the CDR2. Systemically healthy Caucasian individuals from Russia, roughly 40 in total and aged about 6 to 95 years, were included as donors. Each donor gave ten milliliters of peripheral blood, collected into EDTA-treated Vacutainer tubes. Ficoll-Paque density-gradient centrifugation was used to isolate PBMCs, with at least 7 million obtained per sample. Trizol reagent was used to extract total RNA from the PBMCs, yielding at least 5 micrograms per sample. For every donor, flow cytometry on a PBMC aliquot measured the percentage of naive CD45RAhigh/CD27high T cells.

Sequences were obtained from blood. The sequence was obtained from an older woman in good health. Recombination joined TRBV18 with TRBJ1-6, with no confident D gene call. The DNA reads TGTGCCAGCTCTACGCCCTCCTCACCCCTCCACTTT. This yields the protein CASSTPSSPLHF.